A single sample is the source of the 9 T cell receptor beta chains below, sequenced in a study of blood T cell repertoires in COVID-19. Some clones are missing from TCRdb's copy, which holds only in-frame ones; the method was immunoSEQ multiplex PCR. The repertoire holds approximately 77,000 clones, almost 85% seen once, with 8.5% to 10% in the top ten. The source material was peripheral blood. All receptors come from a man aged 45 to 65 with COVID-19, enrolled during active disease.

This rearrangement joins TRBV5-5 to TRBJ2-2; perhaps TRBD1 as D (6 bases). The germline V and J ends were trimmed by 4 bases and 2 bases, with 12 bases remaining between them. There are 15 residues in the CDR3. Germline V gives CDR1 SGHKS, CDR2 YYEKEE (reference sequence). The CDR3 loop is CASSRDRLNTGELFF. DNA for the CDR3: TGTGCCAGCAGCCGCGACAGGCTAAACACCGGGGAGCTGTTTTTT.

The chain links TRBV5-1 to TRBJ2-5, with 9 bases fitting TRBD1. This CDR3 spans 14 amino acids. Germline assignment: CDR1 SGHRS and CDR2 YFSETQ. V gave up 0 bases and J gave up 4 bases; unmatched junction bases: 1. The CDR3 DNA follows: TGCGCCAGCAGCTTGGGACAGGGGGGAGAGACCCAGTACTTC. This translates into CASSLGQGGETQYF.

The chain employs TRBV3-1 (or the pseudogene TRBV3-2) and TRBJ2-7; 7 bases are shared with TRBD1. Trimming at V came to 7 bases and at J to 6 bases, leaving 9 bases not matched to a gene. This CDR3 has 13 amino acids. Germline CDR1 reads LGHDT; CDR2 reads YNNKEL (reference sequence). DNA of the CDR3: TGTGCCAGCAACAGGGGTGATGGTGGCGAGCAGTACTTC. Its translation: CASNRGDGGEQYF.

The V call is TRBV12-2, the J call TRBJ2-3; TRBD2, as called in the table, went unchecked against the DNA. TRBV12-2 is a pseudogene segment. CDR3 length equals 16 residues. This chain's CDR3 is CASRGRSGRAADTQYF. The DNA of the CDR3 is TGTGCAAGTCGCGGCCGTAGCGGGAGGGCCGCAGATACGCAGTATTTT.

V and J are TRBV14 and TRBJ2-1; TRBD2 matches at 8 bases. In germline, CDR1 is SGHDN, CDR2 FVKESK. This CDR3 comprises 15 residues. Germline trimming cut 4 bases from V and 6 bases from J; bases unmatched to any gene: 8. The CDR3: CASSRRTGGTNEQFF. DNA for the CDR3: TGTGCCAGCAGCCGGAGAACGGGAGGGACCAATGAGCAGTTCTTC.

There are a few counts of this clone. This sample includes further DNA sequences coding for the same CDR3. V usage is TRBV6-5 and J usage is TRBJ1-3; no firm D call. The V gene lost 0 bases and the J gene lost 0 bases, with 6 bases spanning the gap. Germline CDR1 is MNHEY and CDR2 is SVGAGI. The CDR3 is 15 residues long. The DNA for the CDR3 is TGTGCCAGCAGTTACTCGGCGGGCTCTGGAAACACCATATATTTT. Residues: CASSYSAGSGNTIYF.

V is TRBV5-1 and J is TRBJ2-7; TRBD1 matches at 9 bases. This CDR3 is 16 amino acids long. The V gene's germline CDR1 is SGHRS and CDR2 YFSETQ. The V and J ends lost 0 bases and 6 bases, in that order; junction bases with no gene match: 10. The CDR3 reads CASSLAAIQGAGEQYF. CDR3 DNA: TGCGCCAGCAGCTTGGCGGCAATACAGGGGGCCGGCGAGCAGTACTTC.

CDR3 sequence reads: CASSLGSRMRGYTF. CDR3 sequence (DNA): TGTGCCAGCAGTTTAGGAAGCAGAATGAGGGGCTACACCTTC. The chain employs TRBV28 and TRBJ1-2, with D unresolved. The V gene lost 2 bases and the J gene lost 8 bases, with 15 bases spanning the gap. The CDR3 length is 14 residues. Germline lookup yields CDR1 MDHEN and CDR2 SYDVKM.

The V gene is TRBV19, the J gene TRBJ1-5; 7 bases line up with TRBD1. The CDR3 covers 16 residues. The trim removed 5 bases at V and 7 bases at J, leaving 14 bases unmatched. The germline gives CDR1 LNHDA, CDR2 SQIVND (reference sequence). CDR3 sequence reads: CASSFLDRTRGQPQHF. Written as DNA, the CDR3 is TGTGCCAGTAGTTTCCTGGACAGGACGAGGGGCCAGCCCCAGCATTTT.